This TCR beta chain is drawn from a study of a mutant IDH1 vaccine in newly diagnosed glioma. Overall study context: Either 4-6 weeks after radiotherapy alone or alongside temozolomide, vaccination was begun. Antecedent treatment encompassed radiotherapy, temozolomide, or their combination; the majority received both. Overall study findings and caveats: Among all patients, vaccine-induced immune responses occurred in around 93%.

Regarding this clone: Its target is not known.

The data were produced by immunoSEQ multiplex PCR, yet TCRdb's version contains in-frame clones alone and is incomplete. The sample carries roughly 51,000 clones, 80% to 90% recorded once. This sample's time point: week 23, last vaccination. In the vaccine, a single dose held 300 ug of the mutant IDH1 20-mer peptide, along with topical imiquimod. Each donor presented with a new WHO grade 3 or 4 astrocytoma that tested IDH1-mutant and showed ATRX loss. The germline V gene encodes CDR1 SEHNR and CDR2 FQNEAQ (reference sequence). V gave up 5 bases and J gave up 7 bases, with 23 bases separating them. The CDR3 covers 17 residues.

The sample consisted of PBMCs, taken from a glioma patient whose treatment included an IDH1 peptide vaccine. The clonotype was recovered from a middle-aged woman with glioma. Some clones in this sample may be carry-over from other donors' samples. The chain links TRBV7-9 to TRBJ1-4, with a possible D match to TRBD1 (5 bases). The DNA for the CDR3 is TGTGCCAGCAGCCGATCGTGGGCCGGAGGGGTGGGTGAAAAACTGTTTTTT. It yields the protein CASSRSWAGGVGEKLFF.